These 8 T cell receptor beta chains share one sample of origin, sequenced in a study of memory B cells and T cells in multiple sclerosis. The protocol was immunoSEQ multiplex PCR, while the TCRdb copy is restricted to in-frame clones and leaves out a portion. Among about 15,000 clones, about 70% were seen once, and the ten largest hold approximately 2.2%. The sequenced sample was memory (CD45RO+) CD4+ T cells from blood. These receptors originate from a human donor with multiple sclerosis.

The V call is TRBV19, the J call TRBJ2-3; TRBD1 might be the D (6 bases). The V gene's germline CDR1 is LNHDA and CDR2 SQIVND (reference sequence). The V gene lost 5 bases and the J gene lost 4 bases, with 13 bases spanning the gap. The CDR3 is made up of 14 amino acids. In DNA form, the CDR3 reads TGTGCCAGTAGTCACATTTGGACAGCAGATACGCAGTATTTT. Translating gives CASSHIWTADTQYF.

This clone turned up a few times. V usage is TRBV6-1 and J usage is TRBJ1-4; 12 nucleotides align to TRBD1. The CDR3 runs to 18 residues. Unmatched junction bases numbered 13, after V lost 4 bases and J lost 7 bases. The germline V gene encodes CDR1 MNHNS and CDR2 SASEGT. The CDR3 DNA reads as TGTGCCAGCAGTGCCCGACCCGGGACAGGGGGCTTTGGTGAAAAACTGTTTTTT. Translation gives CASSARPGTGGFGEKLFF.

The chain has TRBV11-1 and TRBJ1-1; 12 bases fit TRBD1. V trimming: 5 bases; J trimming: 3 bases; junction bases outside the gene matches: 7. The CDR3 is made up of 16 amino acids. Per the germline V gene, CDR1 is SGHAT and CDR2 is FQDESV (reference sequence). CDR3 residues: CASSRGQGAQHTEAFF. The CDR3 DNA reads TGTGCCAGCAGCCGGGGACAGGGGGCGCAGCACACTGAAGCTTTCTTT.

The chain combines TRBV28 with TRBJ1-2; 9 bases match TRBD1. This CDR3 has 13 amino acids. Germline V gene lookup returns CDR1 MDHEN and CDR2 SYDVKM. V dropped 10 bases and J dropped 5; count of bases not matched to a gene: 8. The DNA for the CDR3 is TGTGCCATCCACAGGGGGCGCGGATATGGCTACACCTTC. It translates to CAIHRGRGYGYTF.

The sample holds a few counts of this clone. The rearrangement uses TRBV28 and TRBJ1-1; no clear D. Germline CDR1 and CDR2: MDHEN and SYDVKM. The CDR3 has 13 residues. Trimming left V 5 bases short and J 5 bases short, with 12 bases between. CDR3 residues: CASSLRTGTEAFF. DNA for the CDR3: TGTGCCAGCAGTCTGAGGACGGGGACTGAAGCTTTCTTT.

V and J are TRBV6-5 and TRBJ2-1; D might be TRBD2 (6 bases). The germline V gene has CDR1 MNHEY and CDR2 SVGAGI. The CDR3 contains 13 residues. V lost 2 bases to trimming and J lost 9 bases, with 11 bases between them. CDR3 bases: TGTGCCAGCAGTTACGTCTCGCGGGGTGAGCAGTTCTTC. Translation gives CASSYVSRGEQFF.

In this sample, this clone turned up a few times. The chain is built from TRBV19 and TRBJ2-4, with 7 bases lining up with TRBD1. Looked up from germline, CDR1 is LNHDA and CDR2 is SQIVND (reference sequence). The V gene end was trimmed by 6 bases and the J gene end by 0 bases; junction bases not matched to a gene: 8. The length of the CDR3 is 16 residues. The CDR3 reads CASSRQGLGAKNIQYF. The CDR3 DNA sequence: TGTGCCAGTAGCCGACAGGGCCTAGGAGCCAAAAACATTCAGTACTTC.

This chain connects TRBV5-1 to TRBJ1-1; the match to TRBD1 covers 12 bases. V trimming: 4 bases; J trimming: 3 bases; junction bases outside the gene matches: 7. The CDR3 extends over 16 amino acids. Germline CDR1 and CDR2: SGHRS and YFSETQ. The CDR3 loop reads CASSTGQGARYTEAFF. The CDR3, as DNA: TGCGCCAGCAGCACGGGACAGGGGGCGCGTTACACTGAAGCTTTCTTT.